A single sample gave rise to the 21 T cell receptor beta chains below, sequenced in a study of blood T cell repertoires in COVID-19. TCRdb's table, derived via immunoSEQ multiplex PCR, lists solely in-frame clones and lacks some. Of about 190,000 clones listed, roughly four fifths are singletons. The sample was peripheral blood. These receptors were obtained from a man in his fifties who had recovered from COVID-19.

J is TRBJ1-4 and V is TRBV5-6; the D gene is possibly TRBD1 (6 bases). This CDR3 contains 16 residues. V dropped 1 base and J dropped 6 bases, with 16 bases sitting between them. Germline V gene lookup returns CDR1 SGHDT and CDR2 YYEEEE. In DNA form, the CDR3 reads TGTGCCAGCAGCTTGTTCGAACAGGGTCTCGATGAAAAACTGTTTTTT. Protein sequence: CASSLFEQGLDEKLFF.

The rearrangement links TRBV19 to TRBJ1-1, with 8 positions matching TRBD1. Germline loops: CDR1 LNHDA, CDR2 SQIVND (reference sequence). V lost 6 bases and J lost 7; bases outside the gene matches: 7. The CDR3 covers 13 residues. CDR3 sequence (DNA): TGTGCCAGTAGCTTGGGACAGGTTAATGAAGCTTTCTTT. Translated, it gives CASSLGQVNEAFF. Full variable domain (outside the CDR3, taken from reference TRBV19 and TRBJ1-1): DGGITQSPKYLFRKEGQNVTLSCEQNLNHDAMYWYRQDPGQGLRLIYYSQIVNDFQKGDIAEGYSVSREKKESFPLTVTSAQKNPTAFYLCASSLGQVNEAFFGQGTRLTVV.

This clone was detected ten times or more. The genes are TRBV6-4 and TRBJ2-1; possibly TRBD1 for D (5 bases). This CDR3 contains 14 residues. V gave up 0 bases and J gave up 6 bases, with 9 bases separating them. Germline assignment: CDR1 MRHNA and CDR2 SNTAGT. The CDR3 bases are TGTGCCAGCAGTGACTCGCAGGGCGCCAATGAGCAGTTCTTC. Its translation is CASSDSQGANEQFF.

The chain has TRBV5-1 and TRBJ1-3, with D possibly matching TRBD1 (6 bases). V lost 2 bases to trimming and J lost 7 bases, with 13 bases between them. CDR3 length equals 14 residues. In germline, CDR1 is SGHRS, CDR2 YFSETQ. The CDR3 loop is CASSLTGSPNTIYF. As DNA, the CDR3 is TGCGCCAGCAGCTTAACAGGGTCTCCGAACACCATATATTTT.

The rearrangement links TRBV19 to TRBJ2-1; TRBD2 aligns across 7 bases. The germline CDR1 and CDR2 sequences are LNHDA and SQIVND (reference sequence). With 1 base clipped from V and 2 bases from J, the junction kept 11 bases outside the gene matches. The CDR3 is made up of 18 amino acids. CDR3 sequence reads: CASSIVSVDGRPYNEQFF. As DNA, the CDR3 is TGTGCCAGTAGTATAGTGTCGGTTGACGGGAGGCCCTACAATGAGCAGTTCTTC.

The chain has TRBV7-2 and TRBJ2-7; maybe TRBD2 (5 bases). Germline loops: CDR1 SGHTA, CDR2 FQGNSA. Trimming pared 6 bases from V and 7 bases from J, leaving 19 bases between. CDR3 length: 14 residues. The CDR3 DNA sequence: TGTGCCAGCAGGGGAAGGACTCCTACGGGTGAGCAGTACTTC. Translation gives CASRGRTPTGEQYF.

This sequence joins TRBV5-1 and TRBJ1-5; D gene unclear. The CDR3 is 15 residues long. Germline V gene sequence: CDR1 SGHRS, CDR2 YFSETQ. Trimming removed 0 bases from V and 6 bases from J, with 13 bases in between. CDR3 sequence reads: CASSLDGGNGQPQHF. The CDR3 DNA sequence: TGCGCCAGCAGCTTGGACGGCGGGAACGGTCAGCCCCAGCATTTT.

This rearrangement joins TRBV5-1 to TRBJ2-7, with 8 bases matching TRBD2. From germline, CDR1 is SGHRS and CDR2 YFSETQ. V shed 4 bases and J 4 bases; nucleotides not matched to a gene: 13. The CDR3 consists of 16 residues. CDR3 sequence: CASSPLAGGVSYEQYF. In DNA form, the CDR3 reads TGCGCCAGCAGCCCGCTAGCGGGTGGTGTTAGTTACGAGCAGTACTTC.

This clone was found a few times. The genes are TRBV29-1 and TRBJ1-1; D is unresolved. Germline V lookup: CDR1 SQVTM, CDR2 ANQGSEA. The germline V and J ends were trimmed by 3 bases and 0 bases, with 11 bases remaining between them. This CDR3 comprises 14 residues. This CDR3 is CSVDPGTMNTEAFF. The DNA of the CDR3 is TGCAGCGTTGACCCAGGAACCATGAACACTGAAGCTTTCTTT.

This clone is a singleton in its sample. This chain uses TRBV6-5 with TRBJ2-1; the match to TRBD2 covers 10 bases. Germline lookup yields CDR1 MNHEY and CDR2 SVGAGI. This CDR3 spans 15 amino acids. J lost 4 bases, V lost 5 bases, and 5 bases had no gene match. CDR3 amino acids: CASSSGRDRYNEQFF. The CDR3, as DNA: TGTGCCAGCAGTAGCGGGAGGGATCGTTACAATGAGCAGTTCTTC.

CDR3 nucleotides: TGTGCCAGCGCAAACCCTCAGGGCTCTGGGGCCAACGTCCTGACTTTC. As protein: CASANPQGSGANVLTF. The gene calls are TRBV28 and TRBJ2-6; D might be TRBD1 (5 bases). Germline CDR1 is MDHEN and CDR2 is SYDVKM. V lost 8 bases and J lost 0, with 14 bases in between. The CDR3 is 16 amino acids.

This clone occurred once. This chain joins TRBV6-5 and TRBJ2-3; unclear D gene. Between the trimmed V and J ends, which lost 0 bases and 0 bases, there was a span of 4 bases. The CDR3 has 14 amino acids. From germline, CDR1 is MNHEY and CDR2 SVGAGI. CDR3 DNA sequence: TGTGCCAGCAGTTACTCGTATAGCACAGATACGCAGTATTTT. Amino acids: CASSYSYSTDTQYF.

The count of this clone is one. The chain links TRBV15 to TRBJ1-2, with D maybe TRBD1 (5 bases). Looked up from germline, CDR1 is LNHNV and CDR2 is YYDKDF (reference sequence). Trimming left V 0 bases short and J 4 bases short, with 15 bases between. The CDR3 totals 16 residues. The CDR3 bases are TGTGCCACCAGCAGAGATATTACAGGTTATGGCTATGGCTACACCTTC. This codes for CATSRDITGYGYGYTF.

The chain is built from TRBV12-5 and TRBJ1-1; no clear D gene. CDR1 LGHNT and CDR2 FRNRAP come from the germline V gene. The CDR3 is 13 amino acids. V lost 6 bases and J 0 bases, leaving 8 bases between the germline ends. CDR3 in amino acids: CASGRTVNTEAFF. CDR3 DNA: TGTGCTAGTGGCCGTACAGTGAACACTGAAGCTTTCTTT.

In DNA form, the CDR3 reads TGTGCCAGCAGCTCGCGACTAGCGGAAAACTACAATGAGCAGTTCTTC. It encodes CASSSRLAENYNEQFF. The rearrangement links TRBV9 to TRBJ2-1; 9 nucleotides agree with TRBD2. V lost 4 bases and J lost 3; bases outside the gene matches: 8. This CDR3 has 16 amino acids. Germline V CDR1 and CDR2: SGDLS, YYNGEE.

The rearrangement uses TRBV30 and TRBJ2-2; TRBD1 matches at 7 bases. The CDR3 has 21 residues. Germline trimming cut 3 bases from V and 1 base from J; bases unmatched to any gene: 23. Germline V gene lookup returns CDR1 GTSNPN and CDR2 SVGIG (reference sequence). CDR3 DNA: TGTGCCTGGAGACCAAACGCCCTAACCACACGAACAGGGGTGAACACCGGGGAGCTGTTTTTT. Its translation is CAWRPNALTTRTGVNTGELFF.

The chain employs TRBV7-3 and TRBJ2-2; 12 bases match TRBD2. The CDR3 runs 19 residues. The V gene end was trimmed by 5 bases and the J gene end by 2 bases; junction bases not matched to a gene: 12. Germline CDR1 reads SGHTA; CDR2 reads FQGTGA. The chain's CDR3 is CASSPLRLAGGPNTGELFF. CDR3 nucleotides: TGTGCCAGCAGCCCACTCCGGCTAGCGGGAGGGCCAAACACCGGGGAGCTGTTTTTT.

This chain uses TRBV5-6 with TRBJ1-4; tentatively, D is TRBD1 (6 bases). The germline V and J ends were trimmed by 4 bases and 6 bases, with 13 bases remaining between them. Germline V gene lookup returns CDR1 SGHDT and CDR2 YYEEEE. This CDR3 contains 14 residues. CDR3 loop: CASSTGTHHEKLFF. The CDR3 nucleotides read TGTGCCAGCAGCACCGGGACACATCATGAAAAACTGTTTTTT.

This chain connects TRBV14 to TRBJ1-6; D gene ambiguous. V was pared by 5 bases and J by 5 bases, with 13 bases between. CDR1 and CDR2 from the germline V gene are SGHDN and FVKESK. CDR3 size: 15 residues. The chain's CDR3 is CASSWRGIDNSPLHF. CDR3 bases: TGTGCCAGCAGCTGGCGGGGTATCGATAATTCACCCCTCCACTTT.

The chain links TRBV5-4 to TRBJ2-5, with 7 bases fitting TRBD1. V lost 4 bases to trimming and J lost 5 bases; unmatched junction nucleotides: 11. The CDR3 spans 15 residues. Germline CDR1 SGHNT, CDR2 YYREEE (reference sequence). The chain's CDR3 is CASSPGQLIRETQYF. The CDR3 bases are TGTGCCAGCAGCCCGGGACAGTTGATACGGGAGACCCAGTACTTC. The complete variable domain, with remaining parts taken from reference TRBV5-4 and TRBJ2-5, reads ETGVTQSPTHLIKTRGQQVTLRCSSQSGHNTVSWYQQALGQGPQFIFQYYREEENGRGNFPPRFSGLQFPNYSSELNVNALELDDSALYLCASSPGQLIRETQYFGPGTRLLVL.

The chain couples TRBV7-9 to TRBJ2-1; no firm D call. The germline CDR1 and CDR2 sequences are SEHNR and FQNEAQ (reference sequence). Trimming shortened V by 4 bases and J by 1 base, and 8 bases separated the two germline ends. The CDR3 runs to 14 residues. In DNA, the CDR3 is TGTGCCAGCAGCTCCGACTTATCCTACAATGAGCAGTTCTTC. Its protein is CASSSDLSYNEQFF.